Presented here are 8 T cell receptor beta chains from one specimen sequenced in a study of blood T cell repertoires in COVID-19. Sequencing was performed with immunoSEQ multiplex PCR; in TCRdb, only in-frame clones are kept and a portion is missing. The sample records 250,000 to 300,000 clones, about nine tenths being singletons. Sequencing used peripheral blood. These receptors originate from a woman under 40 with COVID-19, enrolled during active disease.

This clone was detected only once. This chain uses TRBV2 with TRBJ1-6, with D maybe TRBD1 (6 bases). Per the germline V gene, CDR1 is SNHLY and CDR2 is FYNNEI. The CDR3 runs 14 residues. Trimming took 6 bases from V and 4 from J, leaving 10 bases between them. The CDR3 reads CASRGQRYNSPLHF. For the CDR3, the DNA is TGTGCCAGCAGGGGACAAAGGTATAATTCACCCCTCCACTTT.

The CDR3 DNA sequence: TGTGCCAGCATGGCGGGGACGGCTGGCTACACCTTC. This gives the protein CASMAGTAGYTF. V and J are TRBV6-6 and TRBJ1-2; possible D gene TRBD1, 5 bases. Trimming removed 7 bases at V and 7 bases at J, with 13 bases between. Germline V lookup: CDR1 MNHNY, CDR2 SVGAGI (reference sequence). The CDR3 runs to 12 residues.

The chain is built from TRBV13 and TRBJ2-7; 10 bases align to TRBD1. The CDR3 is 15 amino acids. The ends lost 5 bases at V and 3 bases at J; junction bases unmatched: 7. From germline, CDR1 is PRHDT and CDR2 FYEKMQ (reference sequence). The CDR3 nucleotides read TGTGCCAGCAGCCTCAAGGGACAGGGGTACTACGAGCAGTACTTC. It codes for CASSLKGQGYYEQYF.

This clone showed up just once. The chain has TRBV27 and TRBJ1-4; D is possibly TRBD1 (6 bases). The V gene lost 7 bases and the J gene lost 8 bases, with 20 bases spanning the gap. Looked up from germline, CDR1 is MNHEY and CDR2 is SMNVEV (reference sequence). The CDR3 is made up of 15 amino acids. The CDR3 loop reads CASTRTAGLGEKLFF. The CDR3 DNA reads TGTGCCAGCACCCGGACAGCCGGTTTGGGAGAAAAACTGTTTTTT.

The V gene is TRBV2, the J gene TRBJ2-3; 7 bases map to TRBD2. The germline CDR1 and CDR2 sequences are SNHLY and FYNNEI. V trimming: 6 bases; J trimming: 2 bases; junction bases outside the gene matches: 14. The CDR3 spans 17 residues. This CDR3 is CASSWTKPLAATDTQYF. The CDR3 nucleotides read TGTGCCAGCAGCTGGACAAAACCTCTAGCGGCCACAGATACGCAGTATTTT.

The rearrangement joins TRBV23-1 to TRBJ1-2; D call uncertain. TRBV23-1 is assigned to the ORF class and has an uncertain function. The CDR3 covers 13 residues. V was shortened by 4 bases and J by 1 base, with 7 bases between the two germline ends. For the CDR3, the DNA is TGCGCCAGCAGTCTCCGGGATAACTATGGCTACACCTTC. This gives the protein CASSLRDNYGYTF.

CDR3 in DNA: TGTGCCAGCAGGCCGACAGGGTCGACTGGAAACACCATATATTTT. Its protein is CASRPTGSTGNTIYF. V gene TRBV2 combines with J gene TRBJ1-3; TRBD1 agrees at 7 bases. In germline, CDR1 is SNHLY, CDR2 FYNNEI. The CDR3 totals 15 residues. The ends lost 6 bases at V and 2 bases at J; junction bases unmatched: 7.

Only one count was recorded for this clone. This sample includes further DNA sequences coding for the same CDR3. The J gene is TRBJ1-2, the V gene TRBV5-1; TRBD1 matches at 9 bases. Germline V gene sequence: CDR1 SGHRS, CDR2 YFSETQ. Germline trimming cut 4 bases from V and 6 bases from J; bases unmatched to any gene: 4. This CDR3 is 13 amino acids long. The DNA for the CDR3 is TGCGCCAGCAGCCTGACAGGGGGAAATGGCTACACCTTC. It yields the protein CASSLTGGNGYTF.